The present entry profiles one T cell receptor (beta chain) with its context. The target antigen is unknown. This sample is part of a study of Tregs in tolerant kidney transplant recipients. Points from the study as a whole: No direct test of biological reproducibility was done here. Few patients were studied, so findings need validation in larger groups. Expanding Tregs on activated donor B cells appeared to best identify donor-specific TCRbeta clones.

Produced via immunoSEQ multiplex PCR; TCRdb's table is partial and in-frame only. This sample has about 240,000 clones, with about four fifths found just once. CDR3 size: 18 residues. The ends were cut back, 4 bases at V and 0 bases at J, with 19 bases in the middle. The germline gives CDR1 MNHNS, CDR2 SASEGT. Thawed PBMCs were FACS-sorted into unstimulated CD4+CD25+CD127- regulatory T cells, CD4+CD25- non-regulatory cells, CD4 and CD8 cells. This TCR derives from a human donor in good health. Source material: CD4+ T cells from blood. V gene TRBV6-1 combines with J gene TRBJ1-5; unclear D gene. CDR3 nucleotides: TGTGCCAGCAGTGGAGTAGACATCGACTGGTATAGCAATCAGCCCCAGCATTTT. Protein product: CASSGVDIDWYSNQPQHF.